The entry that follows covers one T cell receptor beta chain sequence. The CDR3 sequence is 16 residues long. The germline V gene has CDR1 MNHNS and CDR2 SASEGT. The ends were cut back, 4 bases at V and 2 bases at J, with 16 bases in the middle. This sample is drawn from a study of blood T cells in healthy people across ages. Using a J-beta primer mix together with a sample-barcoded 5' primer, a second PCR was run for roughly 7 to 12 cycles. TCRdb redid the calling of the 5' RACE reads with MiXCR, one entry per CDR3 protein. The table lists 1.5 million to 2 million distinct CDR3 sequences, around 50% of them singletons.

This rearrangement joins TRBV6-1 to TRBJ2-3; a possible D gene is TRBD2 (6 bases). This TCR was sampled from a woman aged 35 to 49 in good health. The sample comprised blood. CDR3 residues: CASSGLVWVATDTQYF. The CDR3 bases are TGTGCCAGCAGTGGACTAGTCTGGGTAGCCACAGATACGCAGTATTTT.